This T cell receptor (beta chain) was recovered during a study of T cells in localized non-small cell lung cancer. Study-wide results and caveats: Sequencing, confined to only one tumor region, leaves heterogeneity possible. Elevated blood T cell density was associated with longer overall survival. Uninvolved nearby lung showed the greatest T cell clonality, exceeding that found in tumor. Within adjacent lung there appeared a median roughly 60 of the top 100 tumor clones.

With respect to this clone: Its matching antigen is unknown.

Libraries were prepared by immunoSEQ multiplex PCR; TCRdb keeps only in-frame clonotypes and omits some of them. The sample shows tens of thousands of clones, approximately 84% of them seen only once. CDR3 length equals 16 residues. This clonotype was sampled from a man between 40 and 70 years old with stage II lung adenocarcinoma. This specimen was PBMCs, taken before any cancer treatment. The V and J genes are TRBV21-1 and TRBJ1-5; the table calls TRBD1, which could not be checked here. TRBV21-1 is recorded as a pseudogene. CDR3 sequence: CASRIIRAPRNQPQHF. In DNA form, the CDR3 reads TGTGCCAGCAGAATTATCAGGGCGCCGCGCAATCAGCCCCAGCATTTT.